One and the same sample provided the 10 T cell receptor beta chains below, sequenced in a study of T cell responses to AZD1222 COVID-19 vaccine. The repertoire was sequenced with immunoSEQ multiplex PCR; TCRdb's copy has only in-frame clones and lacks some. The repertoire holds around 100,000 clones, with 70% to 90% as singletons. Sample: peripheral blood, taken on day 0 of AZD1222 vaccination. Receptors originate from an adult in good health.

In DNA, the CDR3 is TGTGCCAGCAGCCAAGATGTGACAGTCCTTGAGCAGTTCTTC. Its translation: CASSQDVTVLEQFF. V gene TRBV3-1 (or the pseudogene TRBV3-2) combines with J gene TRBJ2-1; possible D gene TRBD1, 5 bases. V lost 0 bases, J lost 9 bases, and 12 bases lay in between. Looked up from germline, CDR1 is LGHDT and CDR2 is YNNKEL (reference sequence). The CDR3 contains 14 residues.

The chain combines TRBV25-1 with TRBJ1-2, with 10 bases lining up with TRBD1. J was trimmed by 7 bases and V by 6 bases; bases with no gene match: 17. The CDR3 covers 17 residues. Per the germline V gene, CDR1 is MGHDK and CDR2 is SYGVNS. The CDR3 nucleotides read TGTGCCAGCAGCCCAACCCGGGACAGGGGCCCGCCCGGTGGCTACACCTTC. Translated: CASSPTRDRGPPGGYTF.

The CDR3 sequence is CASSFTSSYEQYF. CDR3 bases: TGTGCCAGCAGCTTCACAAGCTCCTACGAGCAGTACTTC. The chain employs TRBV7-9 and TRBJ2-7; no definite D call. The CDR3 is 13 amino acids. Looked up from germline, CDR1 is SEHNR and CDR2 is FQNEAQ (reference sequence). Between the trimmed V and J ends, which lost 3 bases and 0 bases, there was a span of 6 bases.

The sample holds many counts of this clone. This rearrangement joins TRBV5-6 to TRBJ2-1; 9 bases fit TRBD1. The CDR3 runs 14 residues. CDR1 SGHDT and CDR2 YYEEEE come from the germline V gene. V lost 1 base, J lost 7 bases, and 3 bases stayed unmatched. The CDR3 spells CASSLTGQGNEQFF. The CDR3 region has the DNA TGTGCCAGCAGCTTGACTGGACAGGGGAATGAGCAGTTCTTC.

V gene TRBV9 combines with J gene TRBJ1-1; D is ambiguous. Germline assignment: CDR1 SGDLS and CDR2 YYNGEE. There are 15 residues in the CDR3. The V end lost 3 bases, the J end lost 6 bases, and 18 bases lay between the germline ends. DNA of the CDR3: TGTGCCAGCAGCGCCGGAGGCACTTTGAGCGCTGAAGCTTTCTTT. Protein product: CASSAGGTLSAEAFF.

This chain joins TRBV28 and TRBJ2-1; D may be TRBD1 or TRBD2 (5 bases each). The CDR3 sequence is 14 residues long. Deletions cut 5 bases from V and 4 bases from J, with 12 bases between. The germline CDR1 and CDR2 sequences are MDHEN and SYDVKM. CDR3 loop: CASSRVGDYNEQFF. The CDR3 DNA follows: TGTGCCAGCAGTAGAGTGGGGGATTACAATGAGCAGTTCTTC.

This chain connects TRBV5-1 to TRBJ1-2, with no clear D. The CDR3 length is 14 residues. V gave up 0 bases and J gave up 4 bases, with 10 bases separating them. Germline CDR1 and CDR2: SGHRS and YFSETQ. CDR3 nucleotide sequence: TGCGCCAGCAGCTTGGAGGAGCCACGCTATGGCTACACCTTC. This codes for CASSLEEPRYGYTF.

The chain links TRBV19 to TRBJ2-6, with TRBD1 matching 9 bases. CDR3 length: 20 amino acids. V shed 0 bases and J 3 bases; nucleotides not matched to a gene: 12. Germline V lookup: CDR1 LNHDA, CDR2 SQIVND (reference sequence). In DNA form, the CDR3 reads TGTGCCAGTAGTATAGAGGGTCGGGACAGGGTAGTCCGTGGGGCCAACGTCCTGACTTTC. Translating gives CASSIEGRDRVVRGANVLTF.

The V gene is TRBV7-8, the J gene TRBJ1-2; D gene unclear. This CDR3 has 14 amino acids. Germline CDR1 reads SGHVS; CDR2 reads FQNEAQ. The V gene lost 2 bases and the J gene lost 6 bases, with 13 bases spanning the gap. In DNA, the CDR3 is TGTGCCAGCAGCTTATCGCGACAATCGCATGGCTACACCTTC. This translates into CASSLSRQSHGYTF.

CDR3 DNA sequence: TGTGCCAGTAGTACTGGCACAGCCTCTAACTATGGCTACACCTTC. Translated, it gives CASSTGTASNYGYTF. This sequence joins TRBV19 and TRBJ1-2; no reliable D call. This CDR3 is built from 15 residues. V was pared by 4 bases and J by 0 bases, with 12 bases between. Germline V gene lookup returns CDR1 LNHDA and CDR2 SQIVND (reference sequence).